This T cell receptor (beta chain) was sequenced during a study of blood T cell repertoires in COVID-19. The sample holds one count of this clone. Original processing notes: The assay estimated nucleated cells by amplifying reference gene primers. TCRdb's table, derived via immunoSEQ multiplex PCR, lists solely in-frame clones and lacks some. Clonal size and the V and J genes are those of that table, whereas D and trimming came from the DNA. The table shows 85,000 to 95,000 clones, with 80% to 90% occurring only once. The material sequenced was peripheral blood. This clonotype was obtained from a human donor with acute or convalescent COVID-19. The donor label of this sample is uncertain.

The CDR3 loop reads CASSMGGGRTGELFF. Written as DNA, the CDR3 is TGTGCCAGTAGTATGGGCGGGGGCCGCACCGGGGAGCTGTTTTTT. This chain uses TRBV19 with TRBJ2-2, with D perhaps TRBD2 (7 bases). The CDR3 length is 15 residues. V was clipped by 3 bases and J by 4 bases, with 12 bases between them. Germline assignment: CDR1 LNHDA and CDR2 SQIVND (reference sequence).